The clone carrying this T cell receptor (beta chain) was seen a handful of times. What it binds is not known. This entry is derived from a study of T cell repertoires in cytomegalovirus infection. About the research overall: In the study, CMV epitopes included recently identified HLA-C-restricted and well-studied HLA-B-restricted ones.

V lost 5 bases, J lost 0 bases, and 10 bases lay in between. From germline, CDR1 is MNHEY and CDR2 SVGEGT. The CDR3 extends over 14 amino acids. Regarding the study as a whole: The study found HLA-C-restricted CMV-specific TCR beta clonotypes dominating the ex vivo response.

TCRdb passed the reads through MiXCR, listing each CDR3 protein once. The data show under 150,000 distinct CDR3 sequences, around 30% seen once. Here the sequenced sample was CD8+ T cells from cultured PBMCs, taken from culture after CMV antigen stimulation. The chain joins TRBV6-2 or TRBV6-3 to TRBJ1-1; D gene unclear. This receptor was taken from a human donor in good health (CMV status not recorded). Some clones in this sample may be carry-over from other donors' samples. CDR3 loop: CASSPDSLNTEAFF. CDR3 coding DNA: TGTGCCAGCAGTCCGGACTCTCTGAACACTGAAGCTTTCTTT.